This TCR beta chain was obtained from a study of cytomegalovirus exposure and HLA in healthy donors. Between the trimmed V and J ends, which lost 3 bases and 0 bases, there was a span of 6 bases. Germline V lookup: CDR1 LNHDA, CDR2 SQIVND (reference sequence). This CDR3 spans 15 amino acids. The study ran its PCR with 60 Vbeta and 13 Jbeta primers. Data came from immunoSEQ multiplex PCR; TCRdb stores just in-frame clones and leaves some out. Of some 90,000 clones in the sample, about 71% were seen once. The genes are TRBV19 and TRBJ1-6, with D unclear. The sample consisted of PBMCs. The sequence came from a man in his fifties or sixties in good health and CMV-seronegative. As DNA, the CDR3 is TGTGCCAGTAGTATGCGGAGCTCCTATAATTCACCCCTCCACTTT. Amino acid sequence: CASSMRSSYNSPLHF.